The 27 T cell receptor beta chains listed next were all sequenced from one sample in a study of blood T cell repertoires in COVID-19. Sequencing used immunoSEQ multiplex PCR; TCRdb keeps in-frame clones, though not all of them. The sample has about 100,000 clones; roughly nine tenths are singletons. Sequencing was done on a sample of peripheral blood. Receptors were obtained from a man aged 60 to 75 with acute or convalescent COVID-19.

The rearrangement uses TRBV29-1 and TRBJ2-7; TRBD1 agrees at 9 bases. The germline CDR1 and CDR2 sequences are SQVTM and ANQGSEA. V lost 2 bases and J lost 4; bases outside the gene matches: 6. The CDR3 has 14 amino acids. CDR3 sequence reads: CSVEFGTGRYEQYF. CDR3 sequence (DNA): TGCAGCGTTGAATTCGGGACAGGGCGTTACGAGCAGTACTTC.

The DNA of the CDR3 is TGTGCCAGCAGTCCCGGGACAGGGGAGGCCAACTATGGCTACACCTTC. As protein: CASSPGTGEANYGYTF. The chain joins TRBV2 to TRBJ1-2; TRBD1 matches 10 bases. V shed 5 bases and J 2 bases; nucleotides not matched to a gene: 8. The CDR3 sequence is 16 residues long. Germline V lookup: CDR1 SNHLY, CDR2 FYNNEI.

The CDR3 nucleotides read TGTGCCAGCAGCTGGGACAGGACTAGCACAGATACGCAGTATTTT. It encodes CASSWDRTSTDTQYF. The V gene is TRBV5-6, the J gene TRBJ2-3; 8 nucleotides line up with TRBD1. Trimming removed 3 bases from V and 0 bases from J; junction bases left unmatched: 3. CDR1 is SGHDT, CDR2 YYEEEE, per germline. CDR3 length: 15 residues.

V is TRBV29-1 and J is TRBJ1-5; no reliable D call. The V end lost 0 bases, the J end lost 3 bases, and 3 bases lay between the germline ends. This CDR3 has 12 residues. The germline gives CDR1 SQVTM, CDR2 ANQGSEA. The CDR3 sequence: CSVEEANQPQHF. The CDR3 nucleotides are TGCAGCGTTGAAGAGGCCAATCAGCCCCAGCATTTT.

V is TRBV19 and J is TRBJ2-7; weak D call: TRBD1 (5 bases). CDR1 is LNHDA and CDR2 is SQIVND in the germline V gene (reference sequence). CDR3 length equals 14 residues. Trimming removed 1 base at V and 0 bases at J, with 7 bases between. In nucleotides, the CDR3 is TGTGCCAGTAGTATAGGGGGCAGCTCCTACGAGCAGTACTTC. Its translation is CASSIGGSSYEQYF.

This clone showed up just once. The rearrangement links TRBV4-1 to TRBJ2-3; 8 bases are shared with TRBD2. The germline V gene encodes CDR1 MGHRA and CDR2 YSYEKL. The CDR3 has 18 amino acids. V trimming: 4 bases; J trimming: 4 bases; junction bases outside the gene matches: 16. CDR3 nucleotide sequence: TGCGCCAGCAGCCCGCAGATAAATAGCGGGAAGGAATCAGATACGCAGTATTTT. Translation: CASSPQINSGKESDTQYF.

The sample holds one count of this clone. The chain has TRBV28 and TRBJ1-2; 8 bases are a match to TRBD1. CDR1 MDHEN and CDR2 SYDVKM come from the germline V gene. Trimming cost V 2 bases and J 0 bases; bases outside gene matches: 5. CDR3 length: 16 amino acids. CDR3 DNA: TGTGCCAGCAGTTTACAGGGGGCGCCGGCTAACTATGGCTACACCTTC. Protein product: CASSLQGAPANYGYTF.

This clone came up once. V usage is TRBV6-6 and J usage is TRBJ2-2; D gene uncertain. V was clipped by 2 bases and J by 7 bases, with 2 bases between them. Germline V gene sequence: CDR1 MNHNY, CDR2 SVGAGI (reference sequence). CDR3 size: 11 residues. CDR3 nucleotides: TGTGCCAGCAGTTACCGCGGGGAGCTGTTTTTT. It yields the protein CASSYRGELFF.

This chain links TRBV28 with TRBJ1-6; 12 positions match TRBD1. This CDR3 spans 17 amino acids. Germline V lookup: CDR1 MDHEN, CDR2 SYDVKM. J gave up 9 bases and V 3 bases, and 9 bases lay outside the gene matches. In nucleotides, the CDR3 is TGTGCCAGCAGTTTTTTCCCGGGACAGGGGGCGAGTTCACCCCTCCACTTT. Protein product: CASSFFPGQGASSPLHF.

The chain combines TRBV27 with TRBJ2-3; TRBD1 aligns across 9 bases. The junction had 8 bases not matched to a gene; V was cut back by 5 bases and J by 2 bases. This CDR3 is 16 amino acids long. Per germline, CDR1 MNHEY and CDR2 SMNVEV (reference sequence). CDR3 sequence: CASSPPGTGNTDTQYF. CDR3 coding DNA: TGTGCCAGCAGTCCCCCCGGGACAGGGAACACAGATACGCAGTATTTT.

The rearrangement joins TRBV30 to TRBJ2-3, with D unresolved. The length of the CDR3 is 14 residues. CDR1 and CDR2 from the germline V gene are GTSNPN and SVGIG (reference sequence). The V and J ends lost 4 bases and 0 bases respectively, with 11 bases between them. The DNA for the CDR3 is TGTGCCTGGAATGCCCTCACTAGCACAGATACGCAGTATTTT. It translates to CAWNALTSTDTQYF.

Here the CDR3 DNA reads TGTGCCAGCAGCTTAGGCCTACCGCCGGGGTCGCAGTATTTT. Protein product: CASSLGLPPGSQYF. The chain links TRBV7-3 to TRBJ2-3, with D maybe TRBD2 (5 bases). The germline V gene encodes CDR1 SGHTA and CDR2 FQGTGA. The CDR3 has 14 residues. V was cut by 2 bases and J by 10 bases, with 16 bases left in between.

The rearrangement joins TRBV7-2 to TRBJ1-2; D ambiguous. Germline V lookup: CDR1 SGHTA, CDR2 FQGNSA. The V and J ends lost 2 bases and 4 bases respectively, with 5 bases between them. The CDR3 has 12 residues. The CDR3 nucleotides are TGTGCCAGCAGCTTAAACGGCTATGGCTACACCTTC. Amino acids: CASSLNGYGYTF.

The gene calls are TRBV30 and TRBJ2-5, with 7 bases lining up with TRBD1. The CDR3 loop spans 13 amino acids. Germline V CDR1 and CDR2: GTSNPN, SVGIG (reference sequence). The V gene end was trimmed by 0 bases and the J gene end by 5 bases; junction bases not matched to a gene: 3. CDR3: CAWSVDRDETQYF. Written as DNA, the CDR3 is TGTGCCTGGAGTGTTGACAGGGACGAGACCCAGTACTTC.

This chain connects TRBV7-8 to TRBJ2-5; D might be TRBD2 (6 bases). Germline V gene lookup returns CDR1 SGHVS and CDR2 FQNEAQ. Trimming pared 0 bases from V and 4 bases from J, leaving 12 bases between. The CDR3 consists of 15 residues. The CDR3 loop reads CASSLAVRGGETQYF. CDR3 sequence (DNA): TGTGCCAGCAGCTTAGCAGTAAGGGGAGGAGAGACCCAGTACTTC.

The chain employs TRBV3-1 (or the pseudogene TRBV3-2) and TRBJ1-5; D is unclear. V was clipped by 0 bases and J by 3 bases, with 9 bases between them. The germline V gene encodes CDR1 LGHDT and CDR2 YNNKEL (reference sequence). CDR3 length equals 15 residues. The CDR3 here is CASSQDARFNQPQHF. In DNA, the CDR3 is TGTGCCAGCAGCCAAGACGCCCGGTTCAATCAGCCCCAGCATTTT.

This clone was picked up a small number of times. V is TRBV5-4 and J is TRBJ2-7; the match to TRBD1 covers 8 bases. After removal of 2 bases from V and 3 bases from J, the junction contained 4 bases not matched to a gene. CDR3 size: 14 residues. Per germline, CDR1 SGHNT and CDR2 YYREEE (reference sequence). CDR3 sequence (DNA): TGTGCCAGCAGCTTTGGCGACAGGGGCTACGAGCAGTACTTC. Translation gives CASSFGDRGYEQYF. Filled out from reference TRBV5-4 and TRBJ2-7, the complete variable domain reads ETGVTQSPTHLIKTRGQQVTLRCSSQSGHNTVSWYQQALGQGPQFIFQYYREEENGRGNFPPRFSGLQFPNYSSELNVNALELDDSALYLCASSFGDRGYEQYFGPGTRLTVT.

The chain employs TRBV18 and TRBJ1-1; D is unclear. CDR3 length: 17 amino acids. Trimming shortened V by 5 bases and J by 1 base, and 20 bases separated the two germline ends. Germline lookup yields CDR1 KGHSH and CDR2 LQKENI. DNA for the CDR3: TGTGCCAGCTCAACGAAAGAACAGAGAGTGGCGAACACTGAAGCTTTCTTT. Translated: CASSTKEQRVANTEAFF.

The V gene is TRBV12-5, the J gene TRBJ2-7; 14 bases agree with TRBD2. Germline V gene lookup returns CDR1 LGHNT and CDR2 FRNRAP. This CDR3 comprises 17 residues. Losses at the gene ends were 7 bases for V and 2 bases for J; bases not matched to a gene: 10. The CDR3 protein is CASAPGLAGALTYEQYV. In DNA form, the CDR3 reads TGTGCTAGTGCCCCGGGACTAGCGGGAGCGCTCACCTACGAGCAGTACGTC.

The chain employs TRBV6-1 and TRBJ2-2; 14 bases agree with TRBD2. Germline V gives CDR1 MNHNS, CDR2 SASEGT. V shed 4 bases, J shed 6 bases, and the junction held 13 bases outside the gene matches. This CDR3 region has 19 residues. The CDR3 coding sequence is TGTGCCAGCAGTGCACGCCCGGGACTAGCGGGAGTGAGTCCCGGGGAGCTGTTTTTT. Protein product: CASSARPGLAGVSPGELFF.

The V and J genes are TRBV5-1 and TRBJ1-6; D remains unclear. From germline, CDR1 is SGHRS and CDR2 YFSETQ. V was shortened by 0 bases and J by 6 bases, with 4 bases between the two germline ends. This CDR3 contains 13 residues. CDR3 residues: CASSLAVNSPLHF. CDR3 bases: TGCGCCAGCAGCTTGGCCGTTAATTCACCCCTCCACTTT. The full variable domain, in which reference TRBV5-1 and TRBJ1-6 provide the parts outside the CDR3, is KAGVTQTPRYLIKTRGQQVTLSCSPISGHRSVSWYQQTPGQGLQFLFEYFSETQRNKGNFPGRFSGRQFSNSRSEMNVSTLELGDSALYLCASSLAVNSPLHFGNGTRLTVT.

V and J are TRBV23-1 and TRBJ1-3, with D unclear. TRBV23-1 is an open reading frame whose function is uncertain. The CDR3 sequence is 16 residues long. V dropped 2 bases and J dropped 4 bases, with 15 bases sitting between them. DNA for the CDR3: TGCGCCAGCAGTCAAAAAAAGTCGACTGCCGGAAACACCATATATTTT. Protein sequence: CASSQKKSTAGNTIYF.

The chain employs TRBV27 and TRBJ1-1, with D possibly TRBD1 on 5 matching bases. Germline V gene sequence: CDR1 MNHEY, CDR2 SMNVEV (reference sequence). The CDR3 spans 12 residues. V lost 7 bases and J lost 5, with 11 bases in between. The CDR3 loop is CASNAGGTEAFF. In nucleotides, the CDR3 is TGTGCCAGCAACGCCGGGGGGACTGAAGCTTTCTTT.

This chain connects TRBV5-4 to TRBJ2-5; 11 bases align to TRBD1. The CDR3 spans 19 residues. J gave up 5 bases and V 4 bases, and 19 bases lay outside the gene matches. Germline CDR1 and CDR2: SGHNT and YYREEE (reference sequence). CDR3 in DNA: TGTGCCAGCAGCCTAATACGGACAGGGGGCGACTGGCAGCGGGAGACCCAGTACTTC. This encodes CASSLIRTGGDWQRETQYF.

The rearrangement links TRBV4-2 to TRBJ2-2; possibly TRBD1 for D (7 bases). CDR3 length: 16 amino acids. Trimming shortened V by 1 base and J by 4 bases, and 13 bases separated the two germline ends. CDR1 LGHNA and CDR2 YNFKEQ come from the germline V gene. The CDR3: CASSQAQGGGTGELFF. The DNA of the CDR3 is TGTGCCAGCAGCCAAGCCCAGGGGGGAGGCACCGGGGAGCTGTTTTTT.

The CDR3 loop is CASSVAQKNTEAFF. The CDR3 bases are TGTGCCAGCAGCGTAGCGCAGAAGAACACTGAAGCTTTCTTT. The rearrangement uses TRBV9 and TRBJ1-1; D is unresolved. Germline V gives CDR1 SGDLS, CDR2 YYNGEE. V gave up 0 bases and J gave up 1 base, with 7 bases separating them. The CDR3 spans 14 residues. The complete variable domain, with remaining parts taken from reference TRBV9 and TRBJ1-1, reads DSGVTQTPKHLITATGQRVTLRCSPRSGDLSVYWYQQSLDQGLQFLIQYYNGEERAKGNILERFSAQQFPDLHSELNLSSLELGDSALYFCASSVAQKNTEAFFGQGTRLTVV.

This clone showed up just once. V gene TRBV2 combines with J gene TRBJ2-7; D may be TRBD1 (5 bases). The CDR3 is made up of 15 amino acids. V lost 3 bases and J lost 1, with 13 bases in between. From germline, CDR1 is SNHLY and CDR2 FYNNEI. For the CDR3, the DNA is TGTGCCAGCAGTGAGGGTCAGGGATTTTCCTACGAGCAGTACGTC. Its protein product is CASSEGQGFSYEQYV.